This T cell receptor beta chain was retrieved from a study of blood T cell repertoires in COVID-19. Trimming took off 4 bases at V and 1 base at J, with 7 bases between the two ends. Germline CDR1 is MNHEY and CDR2 is SMNVEV (reference sequence). This CDR3 has 13 residues. A remark on this clone: Distinct nucleotide sequences in the sample also encode this CDR3.

In the original workflow: For nucleated cells, counts were estimated from reference gene primer amplification. Profiling relied on immunoSEQ multiplex PCR, and the TCRdb table lists in-frame clones only, not all of them. V, J and clone size reflect that table, while D and trimming were determined from the DNA. The data contain about 260,000 clones, 80% to 90% of them seen just once; the ten biggest clones take up roughly 4%. Sequencing was carried out using peripheral blood. V and J are TRBV27 and TRBJ1-1; a possible D gene is TRBD1 (5 bases). This clonotype was obtained from a man aged 60-69 years with acute or convalescent COVID-19. The CDR3 protein is CASSSTENTEAFF. The CDR3 DNA sequence: TGTGCCAGCAGTTCGACAGAGAACACTGAAGCTTTCTTT.